Following are 26 T cell receptor beta chains from one sample sequenced in a study of blood T cells in healthy people across ages. Next came a second PCR, run for about 6 to 11 cycles, which used a sample-barcoded 5' primer along with a J-beta primer mix. TCRdb used MiXCR to reprocess the 5' RACE reads, holding one entry per CDR3 protein. The data show some 1.7 million distinct CDR3 sequences, 28% seen once. Sequenced sample: blood. The receptors were gathered from a woman in her thirties in good health.

The J gene is TRBJ2-1, the V gene TRBV12-3 or TRBV12-4; D unresolved. V dropped 2 bases and J dropped 14 bases, with 13 bases sitting between them. The CDR3 totals 12 residues. The CDR3 is CASSLRRAREFF. CDR3 bases: TGTGCCAGCAGTTTAAGGCGAGCAAGGGAGTTCTTC.

This clonotype was counted at least ten times. The chain links TRBV5-1 to TRBJ2-1, with D possibly TRBD1 on 6 matching bases. CDR1 is SGHRS and CDR2 is YFSETQ in the germline V gene. The CDR3 runs 14 residues. V was trimmed by 4 bases and J by 4 bases, leaving 12 bases between them. This chain's CDR3 is CASSQQGPYNEQFF. The CDR3 region has the DNA TGCGCCAGCAGCCAACAGGGTCCATACAATGAGCAGTTCTTC.

This rearrangement joins TRBV7-3 to TRBJ2-3; possibly TRBD1 or TRBD2 for D (6 bases each). Germline V lookup: CDR1 SGHTA, CDR2 FQGTGA. V was cut by 3 bases and J by 1 base, with 11 bases left in between. The CDR3 has 15 amino acids. The CDR3 protein is CASSFRGQGTDTQYF. The CDR3 region has the DNA TGTGCCAGCAGCTTTCGGGGGCAGGGCACAGATACGCAGTATTTT.

This clonotype was detected ten times or more. CDR3 DNA: TGTGCCAGTCGGTTGGGGGGGTTACGACAGCCCCAGCATTTT. It codes for CASRLGGLRQPQHF. The chain couples TRBV6-6 to TRBJ1-5, with D possibly matching TRBD1 (5 bases). The CDR3 runs to 14 residues. Trimming stripped 9 bases from V and 7 bases from J, with 19 bases between. CDR1 and CDR2 (germline): MNHNY, SVGAGI (reference sequence).

The V call is TRBV20-1, the J call TRBJ1-2; D is possibly TRBD1 (5 bases). This CDR3 spans 12 amino acids. Trimming took 6 bases from V and 7 from J, leaving 15 bases between them. Per the germline V gene, CDR1 is DFQATT and CDR2 is SNEGSKA (reference sequence). The CDR3 loop is CSATRGWSGYTF. In DNA form, the CDR3 reads TGCAGTGCAACTAGGGGTTGGTCTGGCTACACCTTC.

The table lists this clonotype with a few counts. V gene TRBV5-5 combines with J gene TRBJ2-7; no clear D gene. Germline V CDR1 and CDR2: SGHKS, YYEKEE (reference sequence). V lost 1 base and J lost 0, with 8 bases in between. The CDR3 runs 14 residues. The CDR3 coding sequence is TGTGCCAGCAGCTTGACAGCCCTCTCCTACGAGCAGTACTTC. Protein: CASSLTALSYEQYF.

The chain recombines TRBV29-1 with TRBJ1-1; 9 bases are shared with TRBD1. CDR3 size: 14 residues. J gave up 5 bases and V 7 bases, and 11 bases lay outside the gene matches. Germline loops: CDR1 SQVTM, CDR2 ANQGSEA. CDR3 in DNA: TGCAGCGCCGGGCGGGACAGGGCCACTACTGAAGCTTTCTTT. Amino acids: CSAGRDRATTEAFF.

This clonotype was detected ten times or more. This rearrangement joins TRBV4-1 to TRBJ2-1; 8 bases line up with TRBD2. The CDR3 runs 13 residues. Germline V gives CDR1 MGHRA, CDR2 YSYEKL. V dropped 1 base and J dropped 9; count of bases not matched to a gene: 2. The CDR3 here is CASSQGTSLEQFF. The CDR3 DNA sequence: TGCGCCAGCAGCCAAGGGACTAGCCTTGAGCAGTTCTTC.

This clonotype came up a few times. This chain connects TRBV2 to TRBJ2-5; D remains unclear. CDR1 is SNHLY, CDR2 FYNNEI, per germline. Deletions cut 9 bases from V and 5 bases from J, with 19 bases between. The CDR3 length is 14 residues. The CDR3 coding sequence is TGTGCCAGTAGCAGCGAGGCGATGGGGGAGACCCAGTACTTC. Its translation is CASSSEAMGETQYF.

This rearrangement joins TRBV7-2 to TRBJ1-3, with D possibly being TRBD1 (5 bases). The V end lost 1 base, the J end lost 0 bases, and 10 bases lay between the germline ends. Germline V gene data show CDR1 as SGHTA and CDR2 as FQGNSA. The CDR3 runs to 16 residues. This chain's CDR3 is CASSLVPGGSGNTIYF. The CDR3 DNA reads TGTGCCAGCAGCTTAGTTCCGGGGGGCTCTGGAAACACCATATATTTT.

This clonotype has at least ten counts. CDR3 sequence reads: CASSPTGTGGRETQYF. The DNA for the CDR3 is TGTGCCAGCAGCCCTACAGGGACAGGGGGCAGAGAGACCCAGTACTTC. V usage is TRBV3-1 and J usage is TRBJ2-5, with TRBD1 matching 12 bases. There are 16 residues in the CDR3. In germline, CDR1 is LGHDT, CDR2 YNNKEL (reference sequence). V lost 4 bases and J lost 4; bases outside the gene matches: 7.

This clonotype was detected ten times or more. CDR3 residues: CASSPGGVRNEQFF. The DNA of the CDR3 is TGTGCCAGCAGTCCAGGGGGGGTTAGGAATGAGCAGTTCTTC. The V call is TRBV6-6, the J call TRBJ2-1; possibly TRBD1 or TRBD2 for D (7 bases each). V was cut by 5 bases and J by 7 bases, with 15 bases left in between. The CDR3 has 14 residues. The germline gives CDR1 MNHNY, CDR2 SVGAGI (reference sequence).

This chain uses TRBV3-1 with TRBJ1-2, with D uncertain. This CDR3 region has 15 residues. V shed 1 base and J shed 8 bases, with 17 bases lying between them. CDR1 and CDR2 (germline): LGHDT, YNNKEL (reference sequence). CDR3 region: CASSQAFGDSGGYTF. Written as DNA, the CDR3 is TGTGCCAGCAGCCAAGCCTTCGGAGACTCGGGAGGCTACACCTTC.

Notes on this clonotype: One end of the junction varies from germline; a read error may be responsible. V usage is TRBV6-6 and J usage is TRBJ2-5; TRBD1 aligns across 9 bases. The CDR3 is 14 residues long. Germline V gene lookup returns CDR1 MNHNY and CDR2 SVGAGI (reference sequence). CDR3 coding DNA: TGTGCCAACAGTTACGGGACAGGGTCGGAGACCCAGTACTTC. Residues: CANSYGTGSETQYF.

The chain links TRBV20-1 to TRBJ2-7, with 11 bases fitting TRBD1. This CDR3 comprises 14 residues. The V segment lost 4 bases and the J segment 2 bases; nucleotides outside the gene matches: 4. Germline CDR1 is DFQATT and CDR2 is SNEGSKA (reference sequence). The CDR3 sequence: CSAIWTGGTYEQYF. In nucleotides, the CDR3 is TGCAGTGCTATTTGGACAGGGGGCACCTACGAGCAGTACTTC.

The CDR3, as DNA: TGTGCCAGCAGCTTAGATCTCGGGGGCAGAGGAAACACCATATATTTT. Translating gives CASSLDLGGRGNTIYF. The J gene is TRBJ1-3, the V gene TRBV7-2; maybe TRBD1 (6 bases). V lost 1 base to trimming and J lost 4 bases, with 14 bases between them. The CDR3 is made up of 16 amino acids. From germline, CDR1 is SGHTA and CDR2 FQGNSA.

A word on this clonotype: One end of the junction is discordant with germline, which a read error may explain. The chain has TRBV6-2 or TRBV6-3 and TRBJ2-2; tentatively, D is TRBD2 (6 bases). Germline-derived CDR1 and CDR2 are MNHEY and SVGEGT. The CDR3 has 15 residues. The CDR3: CAISLNGGNTGELFF. Here the CDR3 DNA reads TGTGCCATCAGTTTGAACGGGGGGAACACCGGGGAGCTGTTTTTT.

This clonotype was seen a few times. The V gene is TRBV21-1, the J gene TRBJ2-1. TRBV21-1 has pseudogene status. This CDR3 region has 11 residues. DNA of the CDR3: TGTGCCAGCAGGCAACTCGGTGAGCAGTTCTTC. Its translation is CASRQLGEQFF.

CDR3 sequence (DNA): TGTGCCAGCAGGGCCGCTAGATCTGGGGCCAACGTCCTGACTTTC. Translated: CASRAARSGANVLTF. The chain uses TRBV27 and TRBJ2-6; D remains ambiguous. Germline V gene lookup returns CDR1 MNHEY and CDR2 SMNVEV (reference sequence). V lost 6 bases, J lost 1 base, and 10 bases lay in between. CDR3 length: 15 amino acids.

This clonotype occurred a few times. V gene TRBV7-9 combines with J gene TRBJ2-3; 7 positions match TRBD1. V was pared by 3 bases and J by 2 bases, with 8 bases of the junction left unmatched. Germline values: CDR1 SEHNR, CDR2 FQNEAQ (reference sequence). The CDR3 spans 16 residues. The CDR3 sequence: CASSFPGQKVTDTQYF. The CDR3 DNA follows: TGTGCCAGCAGCTTTCCGGGACAGAAGGTCACAGATACGCAGTATTTT.

This rearrangement joins TRBV20-1 to TRBJ2-5, with 11 bases that match TRBD1. The CDR3 contains 16 residues. After removal of 5 bases from V and 11 bases from J, the junction contained 19 bases not matched to a gene. Per germline, CDR1 DFQATT and CDR2 SNEGSKA (reference sequence). The CDR3 loop is CSAFTFGTGGDNEQYF. CDR3 nucleotide sequence: TGCAGTGCTTTCACCTTTGGGACAGGGGGGGACAATGAGCAGTACTTC.

The V gene is TRBV5-4, the J gene TRBJ2-3; TRBD2 agrees at 9 bases. Germline V gene lookup returns CDR1 SGHNT and CDR2 YYREEE (reference sequence). CDR3 length: 16 amino acids. V dropped 1 base and J dropped 6; count of bases not matched to a gene: 9. This CDR3 is CASSLYGLAGRDTQYF. In DNA, the CDR3 is TGTGCCAGCAGCTTGTACGGTCTAGCGGGGAGGGATACGCAGTATTTT.

The genes are TRBV18 and TRBJ2-1; perhaps TRBD1 as D (6 bases). The CDR3 length is 16 residues. Germline CDR1 is KGHSH and CDR2 is LQKENI. Deletions cut 1 base from V and 4 bases from J, with 14 bases between. In DNA, the CDR3 is TGTGCCAGCTCACCACTTTACAGGGCGCGGTACAATGAGCAGTTCTTC. Its protein is CASSPLYRARYNEQFF. Supplemented by reference TRBV18 and TRBJ2-1, the full variable domain reads NAGVMQNPRHLVRRRGQEARLRCSPMKGHSHVYWYRQLPEEGLKFMVYLQKENIIDESGMPKERFSAEFPKEGPSILRIQQVVRGDSAAYFCASSPLYRARYNEQFFGPGTRLTVL.

V gene TRBV7-9 combines with J gene TRBJ1-1, with D perhaps matching TRBD1 (6 bases). The CDR3 runs 12 residues. Germline V gene lookup returns CDR1 SEHNR and CDR2 FQNEAQ (reference sequence). Trimming left V 6 bases short and J 12 bases short, with 17 bases between. DNA of the CDR3: TGTGCCAGCAGATCTAGGCAGGGGAAAACTTTCTTT. Translation gives CASRSRQGKTFF.

This clonotype was counted between two and nine times. The V and J genes are TRBV27 and TRBJ2-5, with 7 bases matching TRBD1. In germline, CDR1 is MNHEY, CDR2 SMNVEV (reference sequence). This CDR3 spans 15 amino acids. The V gene end was trimmed by 2 bases and the J gene end by 4 bases; junction bases not matched to a gene: 7. The CDR3 region has the DNA TGTGCCAGCAGTTTAGGGGACAGACCAAGAGAGACCCAGTACTTC. It specifies CASSLGDRPRETQYF.

This clonotype was counted only a few times. CDR3 coding DNA: TGTGCCAGCAGCGACGACAGGGGAGTGAAGGGCTACACCTTC. Translated: CASSDDRGVKGYTF. The chain joins TRBV7-9 to TRBJ1-2; 8 bases are a match to TRBD1. Losses at the gene ends were 5 bases for V and 8 bases for J; bases not matched to a gene: 10. This CDR3 has 14 amino acids. The germline V gene encodes CDR1 SEHNR and CDR2 FQNEAQ (reference sequence).